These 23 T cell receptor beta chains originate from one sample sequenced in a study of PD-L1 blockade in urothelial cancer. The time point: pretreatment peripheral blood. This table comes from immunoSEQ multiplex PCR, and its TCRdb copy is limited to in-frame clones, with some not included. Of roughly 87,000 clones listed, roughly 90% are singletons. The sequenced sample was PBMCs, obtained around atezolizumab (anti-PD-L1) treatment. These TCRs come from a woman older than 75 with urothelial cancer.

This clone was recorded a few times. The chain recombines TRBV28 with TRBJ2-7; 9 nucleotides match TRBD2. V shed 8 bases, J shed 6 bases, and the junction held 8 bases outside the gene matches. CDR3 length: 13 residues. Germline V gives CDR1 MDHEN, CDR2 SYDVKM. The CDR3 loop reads CASVRAGGSEQYF. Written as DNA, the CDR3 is TGTGCCAGCGTTCGTGCGGGAGGGTCCGAGCAGTACTTC.

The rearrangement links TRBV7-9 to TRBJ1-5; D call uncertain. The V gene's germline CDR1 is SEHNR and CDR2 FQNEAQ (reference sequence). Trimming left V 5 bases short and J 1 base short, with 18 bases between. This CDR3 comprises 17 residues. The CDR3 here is CASSPPVGPGSNQPQHF. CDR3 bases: TGTGCCAGCAGCCCCCCTGTTGGCCCCGGGAGCAATCAGCCCCAGCATTTT.

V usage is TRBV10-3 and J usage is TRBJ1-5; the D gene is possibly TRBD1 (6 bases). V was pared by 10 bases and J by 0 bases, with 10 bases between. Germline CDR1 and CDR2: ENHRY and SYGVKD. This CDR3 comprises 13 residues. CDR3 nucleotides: TGTGCCACTACAGGGTATAGCAATCAGCCCCAGCATTTT. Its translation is CATTGYSNQPQHF.

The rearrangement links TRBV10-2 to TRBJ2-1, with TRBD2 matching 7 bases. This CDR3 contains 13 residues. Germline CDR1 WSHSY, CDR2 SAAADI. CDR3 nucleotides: TGCGCACTGGCTAGCGGAACCGACAATGAGCAGTTCTTC. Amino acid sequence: CALASGTDNEQFF.

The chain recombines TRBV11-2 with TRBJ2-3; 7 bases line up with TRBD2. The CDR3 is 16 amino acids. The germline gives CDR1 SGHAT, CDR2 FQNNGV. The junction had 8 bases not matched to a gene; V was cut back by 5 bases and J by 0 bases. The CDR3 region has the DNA TGTGCCAGCAGCCCCGGGGGAGGGTACAGCACAGATACGCAGTATTTT. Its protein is CASSPGGGYSTDTQYF.

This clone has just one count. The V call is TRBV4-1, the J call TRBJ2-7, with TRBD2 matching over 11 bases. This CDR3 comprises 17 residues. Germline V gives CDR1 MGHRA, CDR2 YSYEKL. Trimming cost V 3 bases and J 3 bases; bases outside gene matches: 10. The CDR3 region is CASSQSWGLAVFYEQYF. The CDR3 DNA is TGCGCCAGCAGCCAGAGCTGGGGACTAGCGGTTTTCTACGAGCAGTACTTC.

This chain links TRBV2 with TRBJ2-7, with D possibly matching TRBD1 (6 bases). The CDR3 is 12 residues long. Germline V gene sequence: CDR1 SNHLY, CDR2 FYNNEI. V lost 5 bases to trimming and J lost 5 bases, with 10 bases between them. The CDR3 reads CASSTGFHEQYF. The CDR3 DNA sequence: TGTGCCAGCAGTACAGGGTTCCACGAGCAGTACTTC.

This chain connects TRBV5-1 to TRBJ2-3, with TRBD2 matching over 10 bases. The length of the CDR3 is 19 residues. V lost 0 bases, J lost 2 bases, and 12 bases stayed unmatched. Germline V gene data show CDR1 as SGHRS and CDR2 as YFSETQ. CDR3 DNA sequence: TGCGCCAGCAGCTTGGCCGGTAGCGGGAGGTCCAGAGACACAGATACGCAGTATTTT. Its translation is CASSLAGSGRSRDTDTQYF.

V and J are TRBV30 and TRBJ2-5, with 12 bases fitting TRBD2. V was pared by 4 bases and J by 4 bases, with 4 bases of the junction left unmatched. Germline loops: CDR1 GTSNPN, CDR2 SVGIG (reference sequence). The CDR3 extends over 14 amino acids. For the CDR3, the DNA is TGTGCCTGGAACCCGGGACTAGCGGGAGAGACCCAGTACTTC. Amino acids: CAWNPGLAGETQYF. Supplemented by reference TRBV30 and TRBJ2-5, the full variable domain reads SQTIHQWPATLVQPVGSPLSLECTVEGTSNPNLYWYRQAAGRGLQLLFYSVGIGQISSEVPQNLSASRPQDRQFILSSKKLLLSDSGFYLCAWNPGLAGETQYFGPGTRLLVL.

CDR3 in DNA: TGCAGTGCTCCGGTCACAGATACGCAGTATTTT. Translating it yields CSAPVTDTQYF. The V call is TRBV20-1, the J call TRBJ2-3, with unresolved D. Trimming left V 5 bases short and J 2 bases short, with 5 bases between. From germline, CDR1 is DFQATT and CDR2 SNEGSKA (reference sequence). The CDR3 is 11 amino acids.

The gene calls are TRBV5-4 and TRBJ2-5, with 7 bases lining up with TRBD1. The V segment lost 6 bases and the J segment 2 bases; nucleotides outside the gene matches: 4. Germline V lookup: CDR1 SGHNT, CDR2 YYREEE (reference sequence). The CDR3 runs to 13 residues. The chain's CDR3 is CASTGDRQETQYF. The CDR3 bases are TGTGCCAGCACCGGGGACAGACAAGAGACCCAGTACTTC.

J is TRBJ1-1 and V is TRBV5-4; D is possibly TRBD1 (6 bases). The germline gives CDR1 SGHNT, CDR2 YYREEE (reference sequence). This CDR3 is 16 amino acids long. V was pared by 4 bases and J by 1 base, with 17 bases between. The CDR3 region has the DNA TGTGCCAGCAGCCGGGACAACGAGGAGTGGAACACTGAAGCTTTCTTT. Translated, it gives CASSRDNEEWNTEAFF.

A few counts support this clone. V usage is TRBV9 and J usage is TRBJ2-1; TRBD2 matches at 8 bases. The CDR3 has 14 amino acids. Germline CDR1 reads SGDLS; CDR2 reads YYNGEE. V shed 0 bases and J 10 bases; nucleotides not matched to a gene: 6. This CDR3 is CASSVVTSGGEQFF. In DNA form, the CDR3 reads TGTGCCAGCAGCGTAGTCACTAGCGGAGGAGAGCAGTTCTTC.

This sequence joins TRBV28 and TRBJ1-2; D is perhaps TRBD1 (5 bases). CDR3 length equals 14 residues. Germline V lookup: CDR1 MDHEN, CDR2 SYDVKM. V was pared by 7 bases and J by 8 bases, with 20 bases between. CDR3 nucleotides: TGTGCCAGCACTCGGGAGGGGTACGCCTCGGGCTACACCTTC. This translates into CASTREGYASGYTF.

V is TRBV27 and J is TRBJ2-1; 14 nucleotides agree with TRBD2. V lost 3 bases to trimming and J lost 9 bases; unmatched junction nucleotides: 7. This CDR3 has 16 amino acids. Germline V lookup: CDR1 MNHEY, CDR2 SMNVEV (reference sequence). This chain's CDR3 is CASSFGTSGSRGEQFF. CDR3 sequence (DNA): TGTGCCAGCAGTTTTGGGACTAGCGGGAGTAGGGGTGAGCAGTTCTTC.

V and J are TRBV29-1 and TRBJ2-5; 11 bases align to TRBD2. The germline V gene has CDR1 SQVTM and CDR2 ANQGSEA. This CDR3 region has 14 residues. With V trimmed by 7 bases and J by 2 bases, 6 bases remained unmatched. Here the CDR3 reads CSATTSGAQETQYF. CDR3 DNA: TGCAGCGCTACGACTAGCGGGGCACAAGAGACCCAGTACTTC. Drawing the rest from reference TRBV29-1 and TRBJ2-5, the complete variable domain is SAVISQKPSRDICQRGTSLTIQCQVDSQVTMMFWYRQQPGQSLTLIATANQGSEATYESGFVIDKFPISRPNLTFSTLTVSNMSPEDSSIYLCSATTSGAQETQYFGPGTRLLVL.

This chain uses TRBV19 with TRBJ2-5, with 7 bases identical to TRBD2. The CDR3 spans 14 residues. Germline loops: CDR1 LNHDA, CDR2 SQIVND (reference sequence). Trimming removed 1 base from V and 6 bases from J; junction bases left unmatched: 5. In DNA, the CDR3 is TGTGCCAGTAGTATAGTCGCGGGAGAACAGACCCAGTACTTC. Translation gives CASSIVAGEQTQYF.

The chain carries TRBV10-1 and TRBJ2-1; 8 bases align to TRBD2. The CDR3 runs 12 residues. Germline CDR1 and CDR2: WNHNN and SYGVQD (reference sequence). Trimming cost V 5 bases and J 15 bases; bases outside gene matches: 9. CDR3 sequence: CASSYGTSLLFF. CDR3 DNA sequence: TGCGCCAGCAGTTACGGGACTAGTCTCCTGTTCTTC.

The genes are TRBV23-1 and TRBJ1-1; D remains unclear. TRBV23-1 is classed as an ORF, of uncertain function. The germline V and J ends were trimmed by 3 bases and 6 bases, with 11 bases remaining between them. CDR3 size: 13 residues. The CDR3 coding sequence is TGCGCCAGCAGTCAGAGGTCGGTACCTGAAGCTTTCTTT. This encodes CASSQRSVPEAFF.

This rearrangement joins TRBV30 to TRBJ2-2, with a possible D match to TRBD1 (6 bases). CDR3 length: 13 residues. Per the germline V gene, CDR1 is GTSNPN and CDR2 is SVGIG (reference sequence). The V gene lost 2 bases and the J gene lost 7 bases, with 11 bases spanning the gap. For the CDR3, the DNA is TGTGCCTGGAGTCGAGGGGGAAGCGGGGAGCTGTTTTTT. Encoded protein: CAWSRGGSGELFF.

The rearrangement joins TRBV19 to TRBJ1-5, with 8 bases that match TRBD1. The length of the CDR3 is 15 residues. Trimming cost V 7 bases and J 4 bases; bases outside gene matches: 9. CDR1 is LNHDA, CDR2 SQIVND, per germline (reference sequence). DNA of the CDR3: TGTGCCAGTACCCTGGACAGGGTGGGGAATCAGCCCCAGCATTTT. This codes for CASTLDRVGNQPQHF.

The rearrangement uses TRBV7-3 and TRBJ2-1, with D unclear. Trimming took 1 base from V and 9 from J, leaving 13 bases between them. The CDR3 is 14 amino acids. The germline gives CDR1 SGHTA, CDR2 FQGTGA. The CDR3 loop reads CASSLNGLHLEQFF. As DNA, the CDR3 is TGTGCCAGCAGCTTAAATGGGCTTCATCTTGAGCAGTTCTTC.

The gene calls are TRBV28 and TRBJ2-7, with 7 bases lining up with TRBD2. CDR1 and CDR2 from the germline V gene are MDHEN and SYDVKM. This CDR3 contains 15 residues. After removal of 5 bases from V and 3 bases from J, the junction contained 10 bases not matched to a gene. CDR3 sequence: CASSPTGTNYYEQYF. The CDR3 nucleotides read TGTGCCAGCAGTCCTACCGGGACTAACTACTACGAGCAGTACTTC.